Listed here is a single T cell receptor beta chain. These data originate in a study of T cell responses to AZD1222 COVID-19 vaccine. Sequenced by immunoSEQ multiplex PCR; TCRdb stores in-frame clones only, minus some. The sample lists approximately 190,000 clones, approximately 92% occurring once. The germline CDR1 and CDR2 sequences are SEHNR and FQNEAQ (reference sequence). Trimming stripped 1 base from V and 2 bases from J, with 12 bases between. CDR3 size: 15 residues. V and J are TRBV7-9 and TRBJ2-7, with D unclear. This receptor was obtained from an adult who received the MenACWY meningococcal vaccine as a control. The sequenced sample was peripheral blood, obtained 28 days after the second dose of the MenACWY control vaccine. For the CDR3, the DNA is TGTGCCAGCAGCTTAGGCGGCCGGAGCACCTACGAGCAGTACTTC. Residues: CASSLGGRSTYEQYF.